One and the same sample provided the 3 T cell receptor beta chains below, sequenced in a study of post-analysis software for immune sequencing data. The study, taken as a whole, reports: In patients, TRBV5-6, TRBV5-1 and TRBV20-1 belonged to roughly five TRBV segments found more frequently than in controls.

Unique molecular identifiers tagged the TCR beta cDNA libraries. TCRdb reanalysed the PCR reads using MiXCR and keeps one entry per CDR3 protein. Of hundreds of thousands of distinct CDR3 sequences listed, 30% are singletons. Their recognized antigens are unknown. Material for sequencing was blood. The receptor set was obtained from a girl under 18 with multiple sclerosis.

The chain combines TRBV7-2 with TRBJ2-7; TRBD2 agrees at 9 bases. The length of the CDR3 is 18 residues. The germline V gene encodes CDR1 SGHTA and CDR2 FQGNSA. Trimming cost V 1 base and J 1 base; bases outside gene matches: 11. DNA for the CDR3: TGTGCCAGCAGCTTAGTAGGGACTAGCAGGCCACGATCCTACGAGCAGTACTTC. It is translated as CASSLVGTSRPRSYEQYF.

The DNA for the CDR3 is TGTGCCAGCAGTAGATGGACGGGACGTGGGACAGATACGCAGTATTTT. Its protein is CASSRWTGRGTDTQYF. V usage is TRBV6-5 and J usage is TRBJ2-3; D possibly uses TRBD1 or TRBD2 (5 bases each). V was shortened by 5 bases and J by 3 bases, with 18 bases between the two germline ends. The CDR3 totals 16 residues. The germline CDR1 and CDR2 sequences are MNHEY and SVGAGI.

This sequence joins TRBV4-2 and TRBJ1-6; D not certain. The CDR3 length is 14 residues. The germline CDR1 and CDR2 sequences are LGHNA and YNFKEQ. V lost 4 bases to trimming and J lost 3 bases, with 7 bases between them. DNA for the CDR3: TGTGCCAGCAGCCGGACGGGCTATAATTCACCCCTCCACTTT. It codes for CASSRTGYNSPLHF.